This T cell receptor beta chain was sequenced in a study of OX40 agonist ivuxolimab in advanced cancers. The CDR3 runs to 15 residues. The germline V gene encodes CDR1 LNHDA and CDR2 SQIVND (reference sequence). V was pared by 4 bases and J by 2 bases, with 5 bases of the junction left unmatched. TCRdb's copy holds only in-frame clones and misses some; the assay was immunoSEQ multiplex PCR. The sample gives 35,000 to 40,000 clones, more than 70% of which show up once; 13% is in the top ten. This clone was counted a few times. This sequence was found in an adult with an advanced solid tumor such as melanoma, head and neck, liver or kidney cancer. This chain uses TRBV19 with TRBJ2-5, with 9 bases identical to TRBD1. The source was CD4+ or CD8+ T cells sorted from blood, collected in a trial of the OX40 agonist ivuxolimab. CDR3 sequence (DNA): TGTGCCAGTAGTACCTGGGGACAGGGACAAGAGACCCAGTACTTC. Amino acids: CASSTWGQGQETQYF.